This TCR beta chain was recorded in a study of Ad26.COV2.S vaccination and SARS-CoV-2 variants. Study at large: Donor participated within the Ad26.COV2.S arm of the COV1001 trial.

Trimming at V came to 4 bases and at J to 8 bases, leaving 6 bases not matched to a gene. The germline gives CDR1 SGHRS, CDR2 YFSETQ. The CDR3 sequence is 14 residues long. Repertoires were generated with immunoSEQ multiplex PCR, while TCRdb's copy carries only in-frame clones and drops some. Counted here are about 280,000 clones, more than 75% occurring once; the ten biggest clones make up around 3.5%. Treatment defined: over 15 received Ad26.COV2.S at low or high dose, single or two shots; roughly five received placebo; per-sample allocation not given. Repertoires come from day 63 after the first vaccine or placebo injection. General observations from the study: The placebo group had lower spike-specific TCR breadth than the vaccine recipients did. Once vaccination had occurred, spike-specific CD8+ and CD4+ T cell responses reportedly showed substantial breadth.

For this clone: Its antigen is currently unknown.

This sequence was found in a person between 18 and 59 years old who received the Ad26.COV2.S COVID-19 vaccine or a placebo. Sequences were derived from peripheral blood, sampled in a trial of Ad26.COV2.S vaccine versus placebo. The V gene is TRBV5-1, the J gene TRBJ2-1, with 10 bases fitting TRBD1. CDR3 sequence: CASSEGTGEDEQFF. The CDR3 region has the DNA TGCGCCAGCAGCGAAGGGACAGGGGAGGATGAGCAGTTCTTC.